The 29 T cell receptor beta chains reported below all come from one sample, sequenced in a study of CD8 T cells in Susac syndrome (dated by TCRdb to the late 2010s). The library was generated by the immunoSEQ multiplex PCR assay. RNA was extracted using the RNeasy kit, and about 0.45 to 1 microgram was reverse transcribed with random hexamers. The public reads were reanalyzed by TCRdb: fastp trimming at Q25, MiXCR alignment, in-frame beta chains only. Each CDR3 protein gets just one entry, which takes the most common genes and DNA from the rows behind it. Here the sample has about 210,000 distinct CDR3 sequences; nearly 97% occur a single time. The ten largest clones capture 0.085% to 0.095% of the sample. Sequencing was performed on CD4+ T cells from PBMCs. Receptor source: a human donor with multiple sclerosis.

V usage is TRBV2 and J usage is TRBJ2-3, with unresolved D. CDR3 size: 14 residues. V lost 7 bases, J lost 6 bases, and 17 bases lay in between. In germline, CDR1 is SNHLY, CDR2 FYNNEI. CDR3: CASILTSYVDTQYF. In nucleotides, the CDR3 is TGTGCCAGCATCCTGACTTCCTACGTGGATACGCAGTATTTT.

In nucleotides, the CDR3 is TGTGCCAGCTCACCACTCAGCCTCAATGAGCAGTTCTTC. Encoded protein: CASSPLSLNEQFF. This chain uses TRBV18 with TRBJ2-1; D uncertain. Germline V lookup: CDR1 KGHSH, CDR2 LQKENI. Trimming pared 1 base from V and 6 bases from J, leaving 7 bases between. CDR3 length: 13 residues.

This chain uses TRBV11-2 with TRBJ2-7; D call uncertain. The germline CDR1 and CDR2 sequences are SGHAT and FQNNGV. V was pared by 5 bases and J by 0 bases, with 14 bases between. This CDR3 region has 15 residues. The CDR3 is CASSTRHGSSYEQYF. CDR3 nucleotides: TGTGCCAGCAGCACTCGACACGGAAGCTCCTACGAGCAGTACTTC.

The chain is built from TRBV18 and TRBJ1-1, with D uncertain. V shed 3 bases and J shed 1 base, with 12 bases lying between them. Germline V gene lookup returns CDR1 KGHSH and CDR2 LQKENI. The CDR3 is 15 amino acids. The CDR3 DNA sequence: TGTGCCAGCTCACCGAAGCCAAAGGAGAACACTGAAGCTTTCTTT. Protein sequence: CASSPKPKENTEAFF.

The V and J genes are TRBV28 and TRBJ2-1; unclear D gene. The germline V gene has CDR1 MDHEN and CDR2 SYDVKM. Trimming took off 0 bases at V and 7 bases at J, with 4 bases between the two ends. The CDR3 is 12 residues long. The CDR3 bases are TGTGCCAGCAGTTTATGGTGGAATGAGCAGTTCTTC. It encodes CASSLWWNEQFF.

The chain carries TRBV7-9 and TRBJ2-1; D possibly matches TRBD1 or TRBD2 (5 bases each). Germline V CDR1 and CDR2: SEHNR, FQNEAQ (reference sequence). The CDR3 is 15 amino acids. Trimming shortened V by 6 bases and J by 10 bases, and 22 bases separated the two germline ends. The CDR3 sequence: CASRQGTSRILEQFF. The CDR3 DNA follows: TGTGCCAGCAGGCAGGGCACTAGTCGCATTCTGGAGCAGTTCTTC.

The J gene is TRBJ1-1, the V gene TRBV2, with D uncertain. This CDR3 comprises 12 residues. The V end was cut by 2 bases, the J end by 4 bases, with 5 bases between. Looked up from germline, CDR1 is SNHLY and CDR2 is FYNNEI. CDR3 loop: CASSELVTEAFF. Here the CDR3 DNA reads TGTGCCAGCAGTGAATTAGTCACTGAAGCTTTCTTT.

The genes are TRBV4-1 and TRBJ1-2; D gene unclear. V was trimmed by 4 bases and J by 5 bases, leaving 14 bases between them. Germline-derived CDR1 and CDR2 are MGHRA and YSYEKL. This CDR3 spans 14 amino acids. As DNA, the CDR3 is TGCGCCAGCAGCCCCTTACAAATTACGTATGGCTACACCTTC. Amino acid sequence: CASSPLQITYGYTF.

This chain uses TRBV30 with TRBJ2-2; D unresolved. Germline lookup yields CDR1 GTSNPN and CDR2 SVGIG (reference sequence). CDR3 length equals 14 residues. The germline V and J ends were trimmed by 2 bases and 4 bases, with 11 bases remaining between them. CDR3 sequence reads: CAWSSQLRTGELFF. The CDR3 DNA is TGTGCCTGGAGTTCCCAGCTACGCACCGGGGAGCTGTTTTTT.

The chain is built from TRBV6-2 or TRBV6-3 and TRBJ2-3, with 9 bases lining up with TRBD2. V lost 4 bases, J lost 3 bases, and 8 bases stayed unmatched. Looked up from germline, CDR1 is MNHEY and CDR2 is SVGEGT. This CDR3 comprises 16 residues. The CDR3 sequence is CASSFARTSATDTQYF. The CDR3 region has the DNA TGTGCCAGCAGTTTCGCCCGGACTAGCGCTACAGATACGCAGTATTTT.

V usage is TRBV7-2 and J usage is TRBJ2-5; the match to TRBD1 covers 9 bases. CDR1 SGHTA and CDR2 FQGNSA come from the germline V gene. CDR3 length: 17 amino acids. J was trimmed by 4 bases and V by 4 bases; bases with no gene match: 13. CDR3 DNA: TGTGCCAGCAGCTCGCAGCCAACAGGGGGCGCAGGAGAGACCCAGTACTTC. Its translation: CASSSQPTGGAGETQYF.

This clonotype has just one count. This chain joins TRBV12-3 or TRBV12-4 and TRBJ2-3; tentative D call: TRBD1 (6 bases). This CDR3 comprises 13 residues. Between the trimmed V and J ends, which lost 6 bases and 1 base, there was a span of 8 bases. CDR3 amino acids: CASRRQGTDTQYF. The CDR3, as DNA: TGTGCCAGCAGGAGACAGGGCACAGATACGCAGTATTTT.

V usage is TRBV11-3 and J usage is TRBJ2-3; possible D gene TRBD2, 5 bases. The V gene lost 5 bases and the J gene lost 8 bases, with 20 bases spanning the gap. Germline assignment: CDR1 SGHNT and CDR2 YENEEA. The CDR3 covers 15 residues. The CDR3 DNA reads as TGTGCCAGCAGCCAGAACCCCACCGATGGGAGTACGCAGTATTTT. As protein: CASSQNPTDGSTQYF.

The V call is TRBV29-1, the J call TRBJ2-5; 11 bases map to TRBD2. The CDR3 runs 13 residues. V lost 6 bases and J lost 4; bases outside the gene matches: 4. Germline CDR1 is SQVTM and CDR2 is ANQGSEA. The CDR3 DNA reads TGCAGCGTGACTAGCGGGGAGCGAGAGACCCAGTACTTC. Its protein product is CSVTSGERETQYF.

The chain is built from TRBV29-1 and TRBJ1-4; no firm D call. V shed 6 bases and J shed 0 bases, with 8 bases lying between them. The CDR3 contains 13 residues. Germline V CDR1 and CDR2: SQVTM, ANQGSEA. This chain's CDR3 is CSVTEATNEKLFF. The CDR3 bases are TGCAGCGTGACTGAAGCAACTAATGAAAAACTGTTTTTT.

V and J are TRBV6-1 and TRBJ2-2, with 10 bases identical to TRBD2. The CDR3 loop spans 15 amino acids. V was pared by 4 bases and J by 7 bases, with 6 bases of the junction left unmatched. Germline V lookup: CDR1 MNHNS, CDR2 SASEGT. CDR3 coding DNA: TGTGCCAGCAGTGGAGCTAGCGGGGGCCTCGGGGAGCTGTTTTTT. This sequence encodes CASSGASGGLGELFF.

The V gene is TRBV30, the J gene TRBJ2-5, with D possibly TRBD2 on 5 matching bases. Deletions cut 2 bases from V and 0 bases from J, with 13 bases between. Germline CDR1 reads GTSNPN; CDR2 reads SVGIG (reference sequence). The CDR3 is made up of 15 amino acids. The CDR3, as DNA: TGTGCCTGGAGTCAGGCGGGCAGGTACCAAGAGACCCAGTACTTC. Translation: CAWSQAGRYQETQYF.

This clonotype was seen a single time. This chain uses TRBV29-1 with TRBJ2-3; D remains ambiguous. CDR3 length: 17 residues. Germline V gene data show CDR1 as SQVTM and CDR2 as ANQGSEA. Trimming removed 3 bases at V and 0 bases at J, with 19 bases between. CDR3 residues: CSVDTGYLIRSTDTQYF. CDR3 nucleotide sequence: TGCAGCGTTGATACCGGGTACCTTATTCGCAGCACAGATACGCAGTATTTT.

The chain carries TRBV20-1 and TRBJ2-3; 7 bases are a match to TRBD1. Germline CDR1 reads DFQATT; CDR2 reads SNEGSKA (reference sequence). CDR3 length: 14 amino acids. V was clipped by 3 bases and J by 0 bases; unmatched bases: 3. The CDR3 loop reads CSASRGQSTDTQYF. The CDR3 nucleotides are TGCAGTGCTAGTCGGGGACAGAGCACAGATACGCAGTATTTT.

CDR3 coding DNA: TGTGCCAGCAGCCAAGAGGTGGACAGGGTCTATGGCTACACCTTC. As protein: CASSQEVDRVYGYTF. The genes are TRBV3-1 and TRBJ1-2; 8 bases agree with TRBD1. CDR3 length: 15 amino acids. The germline gives CDR1 LGHDT, CDR2 YNNKEL (reference sequence). Trimming cost V 0 bases and J 4 bases; bases outside gene matches: 4.

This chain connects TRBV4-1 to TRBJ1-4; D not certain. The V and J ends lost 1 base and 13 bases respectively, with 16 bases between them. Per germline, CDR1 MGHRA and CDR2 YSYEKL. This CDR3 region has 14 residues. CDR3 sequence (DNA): TGCGCCAGCAGCCAAGTTTCCAATTTCGAGGGACTGTTTTTT. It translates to CASSQVSNFEGLFF.

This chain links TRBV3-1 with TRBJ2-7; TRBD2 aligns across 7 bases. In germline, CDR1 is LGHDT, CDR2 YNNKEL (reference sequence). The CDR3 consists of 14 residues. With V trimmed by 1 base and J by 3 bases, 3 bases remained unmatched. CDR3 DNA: TGTGCCAGCAGCCAAGGCACTAGCGTCTACGAGCAGTACTTC. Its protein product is CASSQGTSVYEQYF.

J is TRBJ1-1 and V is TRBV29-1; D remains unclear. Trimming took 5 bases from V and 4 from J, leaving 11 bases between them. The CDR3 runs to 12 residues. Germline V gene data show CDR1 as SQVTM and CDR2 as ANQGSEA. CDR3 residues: CSVHGVGTEAFF. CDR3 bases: TGCAGCGTTCACGGAGTTGGCACTGAAGCTTTCTTT.

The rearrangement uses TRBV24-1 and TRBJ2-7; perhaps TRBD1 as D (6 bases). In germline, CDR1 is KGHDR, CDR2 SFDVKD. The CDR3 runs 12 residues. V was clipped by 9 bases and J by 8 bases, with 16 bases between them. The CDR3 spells CATSAGATKQYF. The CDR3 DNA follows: TGTGCCACCTCCGCAGGGGCTACGAAGCAGTACTTC.

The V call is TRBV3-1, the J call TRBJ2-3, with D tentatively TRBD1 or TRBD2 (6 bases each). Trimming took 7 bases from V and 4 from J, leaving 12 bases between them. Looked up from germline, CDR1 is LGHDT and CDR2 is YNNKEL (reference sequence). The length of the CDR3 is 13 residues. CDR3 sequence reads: CASTLGGADTQYF. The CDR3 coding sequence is TGTGCCAGCACCCTCGGGGGCGCAGATACGCAGTATTTT.

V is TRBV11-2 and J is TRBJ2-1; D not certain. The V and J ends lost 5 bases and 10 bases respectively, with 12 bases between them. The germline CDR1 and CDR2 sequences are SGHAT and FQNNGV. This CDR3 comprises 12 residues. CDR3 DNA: TGTGCCAGCAGCCGACCTCGGTCCGAGCAGTTCTTC. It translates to CASSRPRSEQFF.

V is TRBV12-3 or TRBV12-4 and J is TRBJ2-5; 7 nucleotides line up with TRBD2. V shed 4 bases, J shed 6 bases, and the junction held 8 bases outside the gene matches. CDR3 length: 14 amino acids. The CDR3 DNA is TGTGCCAGCAGTTGGTCCTCCGGGAGGCAGACCCAGTACTTC. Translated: CASSWSSGRQTQYF.

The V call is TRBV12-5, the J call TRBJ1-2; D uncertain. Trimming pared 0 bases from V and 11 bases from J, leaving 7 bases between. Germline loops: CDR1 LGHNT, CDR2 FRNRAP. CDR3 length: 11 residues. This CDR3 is CASGLVQGYTF. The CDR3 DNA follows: TGTGCTAGTGGTTTGGTACAAGGTTACACCTTC.

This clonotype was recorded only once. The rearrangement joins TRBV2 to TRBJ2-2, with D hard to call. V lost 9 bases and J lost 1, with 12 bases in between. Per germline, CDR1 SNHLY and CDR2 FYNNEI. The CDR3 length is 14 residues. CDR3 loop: CARSQLQNTGELFF. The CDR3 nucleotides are TGTGCCAGGTCCCAACTTCAGAACACCGGGGAGCTGTTTTTT.